Detailed here is one T cell receptor beta chain. The CDR3 length is 16 residues. CDR1 MDHEN and CDR2 SYDVKM come from the germline V gene. Trimming removed 6 bases from V and 2 bases from J; junction bases left unmatched: 9. The investigators amplified TCR beta CDR3 regions from RNA transcripts. RT-PCR in the first round (using the HTBI primer set) targeted the TCR CDR3. TCRdb called the multiplex PCR reads again in MiXCR, with one record for every CDR3 protein. The sample contains a few hundred thousand distinct CDR3 sequences, 15% to 18% of which appear only once. The sample originates from a study of T cells in Graves' hyperthyroidism and ophthalmopathy.

This receptor was taken from a woman aged 30 to 39 with Graves' hyperthyroidism. The V and J genes are TRBV28 and TRBJ2-1, with 8 nucleotides matching TRBD2. The specimen sequenced was blood. The CDR3 sequence: CASRPGPGGPYNEQFF. For the CDR3, the DNA is TGTGCCAGCAGGCCCGGACCGGGGGGGCCCTACAATGAGCAGTTCTTC.